Each of the 7 T cell receptor beta chains below was sequenced from the same sample in a study of graft-versus-host responses after intestinal transplantation. Plates contained some 200,000 CFSE-labeled responder cells and some 200,000 irradiated, violet-dye-labeled stimulator cells. Generated by immunoSEQ multiplex PCR, the TCRdb table keeps only in-frame clones and is missing some. The sample lists roughly 14,000 clones, around 35% seen once, with roughly 2% in the top ten. The sequenced sample was alloreactive CD8+ T cells from a mixed lymphocyte reaction culture, obtained before intestinal transplant. The subset is: CFSE-low proliferating T cells sorted from roughly 6-day pre-transplant mixed lymphocyte reaction (GvH or HvG direction). These receptors were collected from a human patient who received an intestinal transplant.

The chain is built from TRBV30 and TRBJ1-1, with no clear D. The V gene's germline CDR1 is GTSNPN and CDR2 SVGIG (reference sequence). The CDR3 length is 12 residues. With 1 base removed from V and 5 bases from J, the gap between germline ends came to 8 bases. The CDR3 sequence is CAWSDLWTEAFF. The CDR3 DNA reads as TGTGCCTGGAGTGACTTGTGGACTGAAGCTTTCTTT. The full variable domain, with the rest looked up from reference TRBV30 and TRBJ1-1, is SQTIHQWPATLVQPVGSPLSLECTVEGTSNPNLYWYRQAAGRGLQLLFYSVGIGQISSEVPQNLSASRPQDRQFILSSKKLLLSDSGFYLCAWSDLWTEAFFGQGTRLTVV.

The rearrangement joins TRBV10-2 to TRBJ2-5, with D uncertain. TRBJ2-7 explains the end of the DNA better; the J call may be wrong. Germline-derived CDR1 and CDR2 are WSHSY and SAAADI. This CDR3 spans 10 amino acids. This chain's CDR3 is CASGSYEQYF. The CDR3 region has the DNA TGCGCCAGCGGTTCCTACGAGCAGTACTTC.

The gene calls are TRBV10-3 and TRBJ1-2; maybe TRBD1 (5 bases). CDR3 length: 15 residues. Trimming pared 0 bases from V and 4 bases from J, leaving 12 bases between. Germline CDR1 ENHRY, CDR2 SYGVKD. The CDR3, as DNA: TGTGCCATCAGTGAGTCAAGGGGAGGGATCTATGGCTACACCTTC. It translates to CAISESRGGIYGYTF.

The chain recombines TRBV9 with TRBJ1-2; D is ambiguous. Germline CDR1 is SGDLS and CDR2 is YYNGEE. This CDR3 spans 14 amino acids. The V gene lost 1 base and the J gene lost 2 bases, with 9 bases spanning the gap. Here the CDR3 DNA reads TGTGCCAGCAGCGTAAATGGCAAAAACTATGGCTACACCTTC. Translating gives CASSVNGKNYGYTF.

V is TRBV6-5 and J is TRBJ2-7; TRBD1 agrees at 9 bases. The CDR3 loop spans 13 amino acids. Germline V gene sequence: CDR1 MNHEY, CDR2 SVGAGI. The trim removed 4 bases at V and 3 bases at J, leaving 1 base unmatched. The chain's CDR3 is CASSWGQGYEQYF. The DNA of the CDR3 is TGTGCCAGCAGTTGGGGACAGGGCTACGAGCAGTACTTC.

The chain employs TRBV4-3 and TRBJ1-1; D remains unclear. V was clipped by 1 base and J by 0 bases, with 6 bases between them. The germline V gene encodes CDR1 LGHNA and CDR2 YSLEER. This CDR3 region has 14 residues. CDR3 coding DNA: TGCGCCAGCAGCCAAGTACTCGTGAACACTGAAGCTTTCTTT. Its protein product is CASSQVLVNTEAFF.

This clone showed up just a few times. The rearrangement uses TRBV4-1 and TRBJ1-2, with D perhaps TRBD1 (6 bases). The CDR3 loop spans 14 amino acids. V lost 1 base, J lost 3 bases, and 9 bases lay in between. Germline V gene sequence: CDR1 MGHRA, CDR2 YSYEKL. In nucleotides, the CDR3 is TGCGCCAGCAGCCAAGTGGGGGCAGACTATGGCTACACCTTC. Translated: CASSQVGADYGYTF.